The 6 T cell receptor beta chains given below trace back to one sample, sequenced in a study of T cell responses to AZD1222 COVID-19 vaccine. Repertoires were generated with immunoSEQ multiplex PCR, while TCRdb's copy carries only in-frame clones and drops some. This table has 130,000 to 150,000 clones, about nine tenths appearing once. Sequencing was performed on peripheral blood, taken on day 0 of AZD1222 vaccination. Receptors originate from an adult in good health.

V and J are TRBV24-1 and TRBJ2-2; the D gene could be TRBD1 or TRBD2 (5 bases each). This CDR3 is built from 14 residues. Germline lookup yields CDR1 KGHDR and CDR2 SFDVKD. V shed 3 bases and J shed 2 bases, with 6 bases lying between them. CDR3 residues: CATSDGGNTGELFF. Here the CDR3 DNA reads TGTGCCACCAGTGATGGGGGAAACACCGGGGAGCTGTTTTTT.

In this sample, this clone turned up once. The chain recombines TRBV2 with TRBJ1-6; no firm D call. Germline CDR1 SNHLY, CDR2 FYNNEI. V was clipped by 1 base and J by 12 bases, with 10 bases between them. CDR3 length equals 13 residues. The CDR3 here is CASSEGSRGPLHF. CDR3 DNA sequence: TGTGCCAGCAGTGAAGGGTCCCGCGGACCCCTCCACTTT.

The gene calls are TRBV19 and TRBJ1-1, with D maybe TRBD1 (6 bases). The V gene's germline CDR1 is LNHDA and CDR2 SQIVND (reference sequence). The length of the CDR3 is 13 residues. Trimming took off 5 bases at V and 4 bases at J, with 11 bases between the two ends. The chain's CDR3 is CASSPGQSTEAFF. In DNA form, the CDR3 reads TGTGCCAGTAGTCCAGGACAGTCCACTGAAGCTTTCTTT. The full variable domain, completed using reference TRBV19 and TRBJ1-1, is DGGITQSPKYLFRKEGQNVTLSCEQNLNHDAMYWYRQDPGQGLRLIYYSQIVNDFQKGDIAEGYSVSREKKESFPLTVTSAQKNPTAFYLCASSPGQSTEAFFGQGTRLTVV.

The chain is built from TRBV11-2 and TRBJ1-1; D is unresolved. Germline V lookup: CDR1 SGHAT, CDR2 FQNNGV. V was pared by 3 bases and J by 4 bases, with 6 bases between. The CDR3 has 12 residues. The CDR3 loop is CASSLRGTEAFF. The CDR3 region has the DNA TGTGCCAGCAGCTTGAGAGGCACTGAAGCTTTCTTT. The complete variable domain, with remaining parts taken from reference TRBV11-2 and TRBJ1-1, reads EAGVAQSPRYKIIEKRQSVAFWCNPISGHATLYWYQQILGQGPKLLIQFQNNGVVDDSQLPKDRFSAERLKGVDSTLKIQPAKLEDSAVYLCASSLRGTEAFFGQGTRLTVV.

The chain combines TRBV7-3 with TRBJ2-1; no clear D gene. Germline loops: CDR1 SGHTA, CDR2 FQGTGA. The CDR3 sequence is 17 residues long. Trimming stripped 2 bases from V and 0 bases from J, with 14 bases between. CDR3 sequence: CASSLDPHDFSYNEQFF. CDR3 sequence (DNA): TGTGCCAGCAGCTTAGACCCTCATGATTTCTCCTACAATGAGCAGTTCTTC.

This chain connects TRBV11-1 to TRBJ2-7; 7 bases map to TRBD1. Germline lookup yields CDR1 SGHAT and CDR2 FQDESV (reference sequence). The CDR3 runs 15 residues. V gave up 4 bases and J gave up 0 bases; unmatched junction bases: 6. CDR3 sequence: CASSSRGQSSYEQYF. The CDR3 DNA sequence: TGTGCCAGCAGCTCAAGGGGGCAGAGCTCCTACGAGCAGTACTTC.